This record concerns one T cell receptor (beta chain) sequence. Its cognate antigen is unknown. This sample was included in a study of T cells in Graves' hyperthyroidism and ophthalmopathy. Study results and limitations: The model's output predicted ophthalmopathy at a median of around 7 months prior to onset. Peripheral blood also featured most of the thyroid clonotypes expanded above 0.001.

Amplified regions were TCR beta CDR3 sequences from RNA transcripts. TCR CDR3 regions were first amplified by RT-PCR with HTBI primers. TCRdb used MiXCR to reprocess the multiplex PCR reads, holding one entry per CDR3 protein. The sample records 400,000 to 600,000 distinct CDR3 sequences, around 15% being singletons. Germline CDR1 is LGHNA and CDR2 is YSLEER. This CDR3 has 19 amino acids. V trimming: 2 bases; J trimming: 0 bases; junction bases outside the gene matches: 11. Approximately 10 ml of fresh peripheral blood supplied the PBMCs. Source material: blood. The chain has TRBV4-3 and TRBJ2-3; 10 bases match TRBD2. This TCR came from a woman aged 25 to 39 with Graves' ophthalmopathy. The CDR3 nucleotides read TGCGCCAGCAGCCAACAATCTAGCGGGAGAGCTTCTAGCACAGATACGCAGTATTTT. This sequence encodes CASSQQSSGRASSTDTQYF.